Below, 3 T cell receptor delta chains from the same sample are listed, as sequenced in a study of gamma-delta T cells after stem cell transplantation. TCRdb reprocessed the RT-PCR reads using CATT. The sample holds 10,000 to 12,000 delta-chain clones, approximately 37% seen once. The sample consisted of gamma-delta T cells. The receptors originated from a human donor. It is not recorded whose cells these are; they may come from a transplant donor.

Worth noting for this clone: TCRdb shows a much larger clone's protein in place of this DNA's translation, and the two differ at residue 9, likely through a read error; the protein shown is translated from the DNA. This rearrangement joins TRDV2 to TRDJ2; 11 nucleotides match TRDD3. V trimming: 2 bases; J trimming: 1 base; junction bases outside the gene matches: 2. The CDR3 consists of 16 residues. Looked up from germline, CDR1 is GEAIGNYY and CDR2 is EKD. CDR3 loop: CACDILGDNLTAQLFF. Written as DNA, the CDR3 is TGTGCCTGTGACATACTGGGGGATAATTTGACAGCACAACTCTTCTTT.

On this clone itself: The junction differs from germline at one of its ends, possibly a read error. This chain uses TRDV2 with TRDJ3; 9 bases are a match to TRDD3. Per the germline V gene, CDR1 is GEAIGNYY and CDR2 is EKD. This CDR3 is built from 20 residues. The CDR3 sequence is CACDLGIRVIGSCDTRQMFF. The CDR3 DNA follows: TGTGCCTGTGACCTGGGGATACGCGTTATCGGCTCCTGTGACACCCGACAGATGTTTTTC.

J is TRDJ1 and V is TRDV1, with 8 bases matching TRDD3. This CDR3 has 20 amino acids. Germline V gene sequence: CDR1 TSWWSYY, CDR2 QGS. V was clipped by 5 bases and J by 2 bases; unmatched bases: 22. As DNA, the CDR3 is TGTGCTCTTGGGTCCGATGGTTCCCAAGCACGGGGGGATAGAACCGATAAACTCATCTTT. Amino acids: CALGSDGSQARGDRTDKLIF.